This is a list of T cell receptor beta chains from one sample in a study of T cells in Graves' hyperthyroidism and ophthalmopathy. TCRdb recomputed calls from the multiplex PCR reads with MiXCR, one row per CDR3 protein. This sample yields 550,000 to 800,000 distinct CDR3 sequences, of which less than 20% are seen a single time; under 10% belongs to the top ten. The sample comprised blood. All receptors come from a young man with Graves' hyperthyroidism. Both conserved end residues are part of each CDR3.

V,CDR3
TRBV28,CASSPLAGPHNEQFF
TRBV9,CASSDQGARNGYTF
TRBV19,CASSIHRDSPGQPQHF
TRBV27,CASSLSSALSPLHF
TRBV5-1,CASSLGRGPRGEDEQFF
TRBV18,CASSPGSGRHNEQFF
TRBV6-1,CASAKGNTGELFF
TRBV9,CASSVKPAGTSGGADTQYF
TRBV5-1,CASSLEGNIQYF
TRBV4-2,CASSQEKIDEQYF
TRBV4-3,CASSQDWVVETEAFF
TRBV18,CATRGVTGELFF
TRBV6-5,CASSYSAQETQYF